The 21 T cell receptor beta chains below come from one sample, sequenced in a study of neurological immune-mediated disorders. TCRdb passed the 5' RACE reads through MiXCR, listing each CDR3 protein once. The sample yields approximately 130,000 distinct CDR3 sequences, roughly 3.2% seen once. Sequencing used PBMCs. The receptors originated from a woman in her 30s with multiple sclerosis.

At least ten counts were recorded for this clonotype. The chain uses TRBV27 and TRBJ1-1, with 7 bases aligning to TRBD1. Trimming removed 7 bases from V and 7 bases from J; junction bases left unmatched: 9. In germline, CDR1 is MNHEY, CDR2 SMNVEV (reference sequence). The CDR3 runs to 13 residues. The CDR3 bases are TGTGCCAGCAAAACAGGGGCCGCCCATGAAGCTTTCTTT. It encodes CASKTGAAHEAFF.

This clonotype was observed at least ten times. DNA of the CDR3: TGTGCCAGCAGCTCCAACAGGGGGATAAACACCGGGGAGCTGTTTTTT. Amino acid sequence: CASSSNRGINTGELFF. The chain employs TRBV7-9 and TRBJ2-2; 8 bases are shared with TRBD1. V was pared by 4 bases and J by 2 bases, with 6 bases of the junction left unmatched. Germline-derived CDR1 and CDR2 are SEHNR and FQNEAQ (reference sequence). CDR3 length: 16 residues.

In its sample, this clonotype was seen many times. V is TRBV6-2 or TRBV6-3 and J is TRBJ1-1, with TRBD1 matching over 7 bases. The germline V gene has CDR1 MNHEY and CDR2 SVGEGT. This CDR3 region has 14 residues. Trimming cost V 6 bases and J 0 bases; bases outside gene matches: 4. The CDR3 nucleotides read TGTGCCAGCAGCAAGACAGGGATGAACACTGAAGCTTTCTTT. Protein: CASSKTGMNTEAFF.

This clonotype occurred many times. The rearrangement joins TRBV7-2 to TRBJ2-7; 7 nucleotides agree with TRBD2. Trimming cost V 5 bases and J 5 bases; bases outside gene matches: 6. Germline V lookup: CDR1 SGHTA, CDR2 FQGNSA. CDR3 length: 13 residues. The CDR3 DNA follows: TGTGCCAGCAGCCGTACTAGCGCGGACGAGCAGTACTTC. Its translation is CASSRTSADEQYF.

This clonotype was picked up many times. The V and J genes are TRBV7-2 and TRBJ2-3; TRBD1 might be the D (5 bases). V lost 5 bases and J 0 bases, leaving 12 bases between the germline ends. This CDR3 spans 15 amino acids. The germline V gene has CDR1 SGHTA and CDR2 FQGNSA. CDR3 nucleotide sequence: TGTGCCAGCAGCACTTGGGGCTCTAGCACAGATACGCAGTATTTT. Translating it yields CASSTWGSSTDTQYF. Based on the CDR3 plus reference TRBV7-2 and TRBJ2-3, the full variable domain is GAGVSQSPSNKVTEKGKDVELRCDPISGHTALYWYRQSLGQGLEFLIYFQGNSAPDKSGLPSDRFSAERTGGSVSTLTIQRTQQEDSAVYLCASSTWGSSTDTQYFGPGTRLTVL.

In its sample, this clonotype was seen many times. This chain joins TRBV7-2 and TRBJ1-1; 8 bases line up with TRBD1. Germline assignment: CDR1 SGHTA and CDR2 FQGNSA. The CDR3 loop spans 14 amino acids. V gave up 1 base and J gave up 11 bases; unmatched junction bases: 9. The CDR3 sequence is CASSLESRGRWAFF. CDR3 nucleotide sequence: TGTGCCAGCAGCTTAGAGTCCAGGGGGCGGTGGGCTTTCTTT.

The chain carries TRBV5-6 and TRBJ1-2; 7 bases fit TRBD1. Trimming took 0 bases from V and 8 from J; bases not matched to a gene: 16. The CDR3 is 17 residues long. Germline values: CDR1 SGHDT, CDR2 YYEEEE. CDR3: CASSLVGGDSPFTGYTF. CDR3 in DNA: TGTGCCAGCAGCTTGGTTGGAGGGGACAGCCCGTTCACCGGCTACACCTTC.

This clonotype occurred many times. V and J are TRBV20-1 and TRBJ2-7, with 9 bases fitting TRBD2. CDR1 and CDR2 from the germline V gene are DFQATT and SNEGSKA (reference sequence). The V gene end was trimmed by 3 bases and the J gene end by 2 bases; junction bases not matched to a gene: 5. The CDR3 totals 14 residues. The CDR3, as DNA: TGCAGTGCTAGTTTGGCGGGGGGGGCCTACGAGCAGTACTTC. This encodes CSASLAGGAYEQYF.

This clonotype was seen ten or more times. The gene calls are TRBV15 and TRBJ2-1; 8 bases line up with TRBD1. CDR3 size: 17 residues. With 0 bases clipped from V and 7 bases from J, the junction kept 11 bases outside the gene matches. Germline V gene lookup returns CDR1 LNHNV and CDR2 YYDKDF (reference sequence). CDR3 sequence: CATSRDFLQGAFNEQFF. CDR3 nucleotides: TGTGCCACCAGCAGAGATTTTCTTCAGGGGGCGTTTAATGAGCAGTTCTTC.

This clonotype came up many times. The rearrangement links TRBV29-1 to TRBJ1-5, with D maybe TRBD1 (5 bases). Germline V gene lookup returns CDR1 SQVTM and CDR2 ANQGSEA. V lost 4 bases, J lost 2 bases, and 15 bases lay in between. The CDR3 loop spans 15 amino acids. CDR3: CSVAQGNGGNQPQHF. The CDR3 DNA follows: TGCAGCGTTGCCCAGGGTAATGGGGGCAATCAGCCCCAGCATTTT.

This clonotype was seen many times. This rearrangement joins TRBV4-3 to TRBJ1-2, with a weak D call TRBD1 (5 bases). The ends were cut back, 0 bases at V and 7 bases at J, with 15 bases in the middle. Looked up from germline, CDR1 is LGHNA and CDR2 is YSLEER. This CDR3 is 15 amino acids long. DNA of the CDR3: TGCGCCAGCAGCCAAGATAGAGGAGGGGCAGGTGGCTACACCTTC. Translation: CASSQDRGGAGGYTF.

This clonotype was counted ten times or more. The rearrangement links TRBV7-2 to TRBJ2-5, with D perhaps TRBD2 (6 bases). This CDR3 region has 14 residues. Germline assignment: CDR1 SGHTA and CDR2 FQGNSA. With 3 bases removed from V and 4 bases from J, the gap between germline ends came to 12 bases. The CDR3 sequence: CASSFGGYRETQYF. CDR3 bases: TGTGCCAGCAGCTTCGGGGGATATAGAGAGACCCAGTACTTC.

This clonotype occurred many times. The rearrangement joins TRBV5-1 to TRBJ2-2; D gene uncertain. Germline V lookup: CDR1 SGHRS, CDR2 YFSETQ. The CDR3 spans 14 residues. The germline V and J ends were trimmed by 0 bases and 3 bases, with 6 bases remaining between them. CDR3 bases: TGCGCCAGCAGCTTGGGACGATACACCGGGGAGCTGTTTTTT. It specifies CASSLGRYTGELFF.

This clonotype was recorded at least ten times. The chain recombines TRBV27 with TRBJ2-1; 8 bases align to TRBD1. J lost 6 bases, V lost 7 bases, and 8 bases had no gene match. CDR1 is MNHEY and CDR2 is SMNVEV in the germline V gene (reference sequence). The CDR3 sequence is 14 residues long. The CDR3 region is CASKETGDFNEQFF. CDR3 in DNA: TGTGCCAGCAAGGAGACAGGGGACTTCAATGAGCAGTTCTTC.

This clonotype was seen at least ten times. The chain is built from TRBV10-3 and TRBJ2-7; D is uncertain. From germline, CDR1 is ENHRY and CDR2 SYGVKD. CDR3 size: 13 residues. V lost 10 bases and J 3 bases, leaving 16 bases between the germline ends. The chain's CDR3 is CATSVIDYYEQYF. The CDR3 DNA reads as TGTGCCACCTCAGTGATTGATTACTACGAGCAGTACTTC.

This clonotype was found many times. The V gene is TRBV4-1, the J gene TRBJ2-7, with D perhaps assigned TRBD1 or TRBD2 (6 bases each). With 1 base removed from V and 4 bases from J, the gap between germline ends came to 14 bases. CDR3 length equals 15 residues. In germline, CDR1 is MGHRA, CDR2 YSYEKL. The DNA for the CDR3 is TGCGCCAGCAGCCAAGGCGGCGGGACACCTTACGAGCAGTACTTC. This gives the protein CASSQGGGTPYEQYF.

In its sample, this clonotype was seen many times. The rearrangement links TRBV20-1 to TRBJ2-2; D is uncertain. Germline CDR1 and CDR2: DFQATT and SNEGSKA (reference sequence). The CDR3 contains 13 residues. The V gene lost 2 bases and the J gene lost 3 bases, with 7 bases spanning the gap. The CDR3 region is CSARRRYTGELFF. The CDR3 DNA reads TGCAGTGCTAGAAGACGATACACCGGGGAGCTGTTTTTT.

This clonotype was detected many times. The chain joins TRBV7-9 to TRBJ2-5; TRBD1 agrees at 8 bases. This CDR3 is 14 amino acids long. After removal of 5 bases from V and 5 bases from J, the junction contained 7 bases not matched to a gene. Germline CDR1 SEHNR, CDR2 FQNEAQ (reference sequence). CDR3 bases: TGTGCCAGCAGCACCAGACAGGGGAAGGAGACCCAGTACTTC. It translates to CASSTRQGKETQYF.

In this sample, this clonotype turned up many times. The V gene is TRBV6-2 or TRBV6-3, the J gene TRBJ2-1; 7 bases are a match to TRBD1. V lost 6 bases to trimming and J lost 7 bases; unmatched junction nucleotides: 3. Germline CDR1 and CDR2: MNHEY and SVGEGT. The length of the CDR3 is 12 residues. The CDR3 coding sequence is TGTGCCAGCAGACCAGGGGGTAATGAGCAGTTCTTC. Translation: CASRPGGNEQFF.

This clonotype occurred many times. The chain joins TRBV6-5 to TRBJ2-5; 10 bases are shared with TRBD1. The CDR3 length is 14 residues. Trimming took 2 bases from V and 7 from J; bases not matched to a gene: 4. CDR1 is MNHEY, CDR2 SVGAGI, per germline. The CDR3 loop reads CASSYDRGLGTQYF. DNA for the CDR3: TGTGCCAGCAGTTACGACAGGGGGCTCGGGACCCAGTACTTC.

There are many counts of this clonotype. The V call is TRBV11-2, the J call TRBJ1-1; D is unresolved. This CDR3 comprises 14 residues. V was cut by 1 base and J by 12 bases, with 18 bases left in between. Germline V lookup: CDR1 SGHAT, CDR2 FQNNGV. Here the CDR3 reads CASSLVPTGAKTFF. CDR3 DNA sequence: TGTGCCAGCAGCTTAGTTCCGACGGGCGCGAAAACTTTCTTT.